This entry lists 8 T cell receptor beta chains sequenced from one sample in a study of blood T cell repertoires in COVID-19. The repertoire was sequenced with immunoSEQ multiplex PCR; TCRdb's copy has only in-frame clones and lacks some. The profile shows about 250,000 clones, 79% of them singletons. Sequences were obtained from peripheral blood. The receptors were sampled from a woman in her thirties or forties with active or convalescent COVID-19.

The V gene is TRBV7-9, the J gene TRBJ1-4; no clear D gene. Trimming shortened V by 1 base and J by 8 bases, and 8 bases separated the two germline ends. Looked up from germline, CDR1 is SEHNR and CDR2 is FQNEAQ (reference sequence). The CDR3 is 13 residues long. This chain's CDR3 is CASSLGSREKLFF. CDR3 nucleotide sequence: TGTGCCAGCAGCTTAGGATCGAGAGAAAAACTGTTTTTT.

J is TRBJ1-1 and V is TRBV12-3 or TRBV12-4; D is perhaps TRBD1 (5 bases). The ends were cut back, 5 bases at V and 6 bases at J, with 13 bases in the middle. This CDR3 spans 13 amino acids. The CDR3 protein is CASSGVLGAEAFF. CDR3 bases: TGTGCCAGCAGTGGCGTCTTAGGGGCTGAAGCTTTCTTT.

The chain employs TRBV6-5 and TRBJ2-7, with 7 bases fitting TRBD1. Trimming at V came to 2 bases and at J to 9 bases, leaving 10 bases not matched to a gene. Germline lookup yields CDR1 MNHEY and CDR2 SVGAGI. This CDR3 region has 14 residues. In DNA form, the CDR3 reads TGTGCCAGCAGTTACCCGGGACAGCACAGGGGGCAGTACGTC. Protein: CASSYPGQHRGQYV.

This chain connects TRBV5-1 to TRBJ2-1; the match to TRBD1 covers 7 bases. CDR1 and CDR2 from the germline V gene are SGHRS and YFSETQ. The CDR3 contains 14 residues. The junction had 4 bases not matched to a gene; V was cut back by 2 bases and J by 5 bases. The CDR3 DNA reads as TGCGCCAGCAGCTTAGGGGGCGCGGACAATGAGCAGTTCTTC. Its protein product is CASSLGGADNEQFF.

V usage is TRBV9 and J usage is TRBJ1-5; maybe TRBD1 (6 bases). V lost 0 bases and J 0 bases, leaving 7 bases between the germline ends. Germline loops: CDR1 SGDLS, CDR2 YYNGEE. This CDR3 region has 15 residues. The CDR3 region is CASSVAGDSNQPQHF. Written as DNA, the CDR3 is TGTGCCAGCAGCGTAGCAGGGGATAGCAATCAGCCCCAGCATTTT. Based on the CDR3 plus reference TRBV9 and TRBJ1-5, the full variable domain is DSGVTQTPKHLITATGQRVTLRCSPRSGDLSVYWYQQSLDQGLQFLIQYYNGEERAKGNILERFSAQQFPDLHSELNLSSLELGDSALYFCASSVAGDSNQPQHFGDGTRLSIL.

This chain uses TRBV5-1 with TRBJ2-1; TRBD2 aligns across 12 bases. Germline V gives CDR1 SGHRS, CDR2 YFSETQ. Losses at the gene ends were 7 bases for V and 8 bases for J; bases not matched to a gene: 16. CDR3 size: 17 residues. The CDR3 nucleotides are TGCGCCAGCCACCGAGCCGCTAGCGGGGGGGCGGTGGATGAGCAGTTCTTC. Amino acids: CASHRAASGGAVDEQFF.

The gene calls are TRBV29-1 and TRBJ1-1; 9 bases line up with TRBD1. With 3 bases clipped from V and 4 bases from J, the junction kept 6 bases outside the gene matches. CDR3 size: 14 residues. Germline loops: CDR1 SQVTM, CDR2 ANQGSEA. CDR3 coding DNA: TGCAGCGTTGAGGTGGGGACAGGGCTCACTGAAGCTTTCTTT. Protein sequence: CSVEVGTGLTEAFF.

This clone turned up a few times. V and J are TRBV7-4 and TRBJ2-7, with a tentative D call TRBD2 (7 bases). V lost 4 bases, J lost 5 bases, and 21 bases lay in between. Germline values: CDR1 SGHVT, CDR2 SQSDAQ. The CDR3 has 16 amino acids. CDR3 nucleotides: TGTGCCAGCAGCTCCCCTGGCGTGGGGGGGCAGCACGAGCAGTACGTC. It specifies CASSSPGVGGQHEQYV.